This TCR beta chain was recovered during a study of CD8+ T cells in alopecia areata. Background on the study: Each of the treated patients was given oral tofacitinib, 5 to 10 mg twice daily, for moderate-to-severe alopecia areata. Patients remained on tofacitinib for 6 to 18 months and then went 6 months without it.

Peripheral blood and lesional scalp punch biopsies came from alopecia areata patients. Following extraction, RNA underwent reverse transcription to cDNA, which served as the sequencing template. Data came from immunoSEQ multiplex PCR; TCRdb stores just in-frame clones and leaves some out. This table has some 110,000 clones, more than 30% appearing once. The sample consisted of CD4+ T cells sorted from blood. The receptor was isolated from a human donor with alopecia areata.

In DNA, the CDR3 is TGCAGTGCGGGACAGAGAGAGACCCAGTACTTC. Amino acid sequence: CSAGQRETQYF. The genes are TRBV20-1 and TRBJ2-5, with TRBD1 matching over 7 bases. The germline CDR1 and CDR2 sequences are DFQATT and SNEGSKA (reference sequence). This CDR3 is built from 11 residues. J lost 4 bases, V lost 6 bases, and 2 bases had no gene match.